The TCR beta chain under discussion was sequenced for a study of T cell responses to AZD1222 COVID-19 vaccine. Assay used: immunoSEQ multiplex PCR; TCRdb lists only in-frame clones, some missing. The repertoire holds around 59,000 clones, with roughly 87% as singletons. Germline loops: CDR1 SGHNT, CDR2 YENEEA. The CDR3 is 13 residues long. The germline V and J ends were trimmed by 5 bases and 0 bases, with 7 bases remaining between them. In its sample, this clone was seen a few times. Sequencing was performed on peripheral blood, taken 28 days after the second AZD1222 dose. This chain joins TRBV11-3 and TRBJ1-1; D call uncertain. The TCR comes from an adult who received the AZD1222 COVID-19 vaccine. The CDR3 DNA reads as TGTGCCAGCAGCCAAACCCTGAACACTGAAGCTTTCTTT. Encoded protein: CASSQTLNTEAFF.